This entry lists 9 T cell receptor beta chains sequenced from one sample in a study of T cell responses to AZD1222 COVID-19 vaccine. Method: immunoSEQ multiplex PCR; TCRdb's copy keeps in-frame clones and lacks some. Among 130,000 to 150,000 clones listed, about 86% were seen once. Specimen: peripheral blood, collected 28 days after the second AZD1222 dose. These receptors all stem from an adult who received the AZD1222 COVID-19 vaccine.

V and J are TRBV7-9 and TRBJ1-1; D ambiguous. Germline V gene data show CDR1 as SEHNR and CDR2 as FQNEAQ (reference sequence). V was shortened by 7 bases and J by 1 base, with 7 bases between the two germline ends. The CDR3 is 12 amino acids. CDR3 residues: CASTAENTEAFF. CDR3 nucleotide sequence: TGTGCCAGCACAGCGGAGAACACTGAAGCTTTCTTT.

This clone was detected once. The V and J genes are TRBV14 and TRBJ1-2; D is undetermined. This CDR3 region has 16 residues. Trimming cost V 3 bases and J 8 bases, with 22 bases left between them. Germline-derived CDR1 and CDR2 are SGHDN and FVKESK. The CDR3 region has the DNA TGTGCCAGCAGCCAGCGGCAGGCTTCATCGTCCTACGGCTACACCTTC. It yields the protein CASSQRQASSSYGYTF.

V gene TRBV6-5 combines with J gene TRBJ1-1; TRBD1 might be the D (6 bases). Trimming removed 2 bases at V and 4 bases at J, with 11 bases between. Germline V gene lookup returns CDR1 MNHEY and CDR2 SVGAGI. This CDR3 has 14 residues. The CDR3 here is CASSYIEGGTEAFF. DNA of the CDR3: TGTGCCAGCAGTTACATAGAAGGGGGCACTGAAGCTTTCTTT.

The CDR3 loop reads CASSLLTSGIYNEQFF. CDR3 nucleotide sequence: TGTGCCAGCAGCTTACTAACTAGCGGAATATACAATGAGCAGTTCTTC. The chain links TRBV7-8 to TRBJ2-1; 8 bases map to TRBD2. Germline V CDR1 and CDR2: SGHVS, FQNEAQ. The CDR3 covers 16 residues. V trimming: 2 bases; J trimming: 4 bases; junction bases outside the gene matches: 7.

The genes are TRBV5-1 and TRBJ2-2, with 12 bases matching TRBD2. Germline values: CDR1 SGHRS, CDR2 YFSETQ. The junction had 10 bases not matched to a gene; V was cut back by 4 bases and J by 6 bases. The CDR3 totals 17 residues. CDR3 nucleotides: TGCGCCAGCAGCCAATCCCGGACTAGCGGGGAATCCGGGGAGCTGTTTTTT. This translates into CASSQSRTSGESGELFF. Based on the CDR3 plus reference TRBV5-1 and TRBJ2-2, the full variable domain is KAGVTQTPRYLIKTRGQQVTLSCSPISGHRSVSWYQQTPGQGLQFLFEYFSETQRNKGNFPGRFSGRQFSNSRSEMNVSTLELGDSALYLCASSQSRTSGESGELFFGEGSRLTVL.

Here the CDR3 reads CASSIYYEQYF. The CDR3 DNA reads TGTGCCAGCAGCATATACTACGAGCAGTACTTC. The chain employs TRBV11-2 and TRBJ2-7; D not resolved. The CDR3 runs to 11 residues. Germline lookup yields CDR1 SGHAT and CDR2 FQNNGV. V was clipped by 5 bases and J by 3 bases, with 5 bases between them.

The V and J genes are TRBV2 and TRBJ1-6; D possibly corresponds to TRBD1 (5 bases). V was trimmed by 9 bases and J by 15 bases, leaving 9 bases between them. From germline, CDR1 is SNHLY and CDR2 FYNNEI. The CDR3 sequence is 9 residues long. In nucleotides, the CDR3 is TGTGCCAGTGGGGGGGACCTCCACTTT. As protein: CASGGDLHF. Full variable domain (missing parts from reference TRBV2 and TRBJ1-6): EPEVTQTPSHQVTQMGQEVILRCVPISNHLYFYWYRQILGQKVEFLVSFYNNEISEKSEIFDDQFSVERPDGSNFTLKIRSTKLEDSAMYFCASGGDLHFGNGTRLTVT.

The V and J genes are TRBV6-1 and TRBJ1-6; 7 nucleotides agree with TRBD1. V lost 5 bases and J lost 9; bases outside the gene matches: 7. The CDR3 extends over 14 amino acids. CDR1 is MNHNS and CDR2 is SASEGT in the germline V gene. In DNA, the CDR3 is TGTGCCAGCAGTCTAACAGGGGAAAGTTCACCCCTCCACTTT. Translation: CASSLTGESSPLHF.

The chain employs TRBV6-5 and TRBJ1-1; D is undetermined. Trimming removed 6 bases from V and 1 base from J, with 9 bases in between. Looked up from germline, CDR1 is MNHEY and CDR2 is SVGAGI. The CDR3 is 13 amino acids. The CDR3 protein is CASRWTENTEAFF. The CDR3 region has the DNA TGTGCCAGCAGATGGACGGAGAACACTGAAGCTTTCTTT.